What follows describes a single T cell receptor beta chain. This specimen comes from a study of preoperative IRX-2 immunotherapy in early breast cancer. Treatment specified: preoperative locoregional IRX-2 cytokine immunotherapy. Preoperative locoregional IRX-2 cytokine immunotherapy was tested in the phase Ib source study. Sequencing used immunoSEQ multiplex PCR; TCRdb keeps in-frame clones, though not all of them. Found here are roughly 93,000 clones, about nine tenths of them singletons; the top ten hold roughly 2%. The germline V and J ends were trimmed by 6 bases and 1 base, with 10 bases remaining between them. The CDR3 has 15 residues. Per the germline V gene, CDR1 is MNHGY and CDR2 is SAAAGT.

The V call is TRBV6-8, the J call TRBJ2-6; D ambiguous. This material consisted of tumor tissue, taken after IRX-2 immunotherapy. This receptor was taken from a human donor with breast cancer. This CDR3 is CASRRLQSGANVLTF. CDR3 coding DNA: TGTGCCAGCAGACGACTGCAATCTGGGGCCAACGTCCTGACTTTC.